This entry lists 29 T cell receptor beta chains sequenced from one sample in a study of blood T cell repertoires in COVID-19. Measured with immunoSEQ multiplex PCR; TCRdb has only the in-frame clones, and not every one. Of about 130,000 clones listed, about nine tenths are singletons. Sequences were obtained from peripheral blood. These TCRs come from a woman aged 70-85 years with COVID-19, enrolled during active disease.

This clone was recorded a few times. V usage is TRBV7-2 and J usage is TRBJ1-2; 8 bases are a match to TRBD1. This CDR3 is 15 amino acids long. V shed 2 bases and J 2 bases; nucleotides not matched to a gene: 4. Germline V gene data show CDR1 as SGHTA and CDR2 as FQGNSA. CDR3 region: CASSLRDRSNYGYTF. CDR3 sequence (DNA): TGTGCCAGCAGCTTACGGGACAGGTCAAACTATGGCTACACCTTC.

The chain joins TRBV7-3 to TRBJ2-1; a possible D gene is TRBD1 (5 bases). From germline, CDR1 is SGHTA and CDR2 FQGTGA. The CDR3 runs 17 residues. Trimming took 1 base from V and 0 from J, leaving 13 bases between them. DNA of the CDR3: TGTGCCAGCAGCTTAAGTGGACACGGCTTCTCCTACAATGAGCAGTTCTTC. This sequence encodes CASSLSGHGFSYNEQFF.

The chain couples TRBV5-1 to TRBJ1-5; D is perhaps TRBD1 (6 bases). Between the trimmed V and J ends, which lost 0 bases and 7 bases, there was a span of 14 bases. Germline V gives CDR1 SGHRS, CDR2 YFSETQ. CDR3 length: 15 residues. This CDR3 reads CASSLEGGAGQPQHF. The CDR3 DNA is TGCGCCAGCAGCTTGGAAGGGGGGGCCGGGCAGCCCCAGCATTTT.

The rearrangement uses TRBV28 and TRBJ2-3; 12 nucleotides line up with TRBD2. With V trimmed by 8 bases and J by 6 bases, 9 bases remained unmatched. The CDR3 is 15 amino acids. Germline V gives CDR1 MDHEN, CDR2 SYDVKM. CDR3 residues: CASRPGLAGGDTQYF. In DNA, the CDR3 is TGTGCCAGCCGGCCGGGACTAGCGGGCGGGGATACGCAGTATTTT.

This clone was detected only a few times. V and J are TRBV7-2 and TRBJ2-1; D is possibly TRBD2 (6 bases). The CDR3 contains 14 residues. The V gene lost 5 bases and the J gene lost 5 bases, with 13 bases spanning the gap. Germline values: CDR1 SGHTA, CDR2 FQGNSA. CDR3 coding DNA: TGTGCCAGCAGCCAAGCCGGGACTCACAATGAGCAGTTCTTC. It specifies CASSQAGTHNEQFF.

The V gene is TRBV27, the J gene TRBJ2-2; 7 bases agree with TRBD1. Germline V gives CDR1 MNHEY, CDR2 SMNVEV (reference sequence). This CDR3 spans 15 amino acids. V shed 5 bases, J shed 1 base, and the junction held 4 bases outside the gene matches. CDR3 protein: CASSPGQLNTGELFF. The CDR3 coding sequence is TGTGCCAGCAGTCCGGGACAGCTGAACACCGGGGAGCTGTTTTTT.

The CDR3 DNA is TGTGCCAGTAGTATTATGGGCAGGGGGCTCACAGATACGCAGTATTTT. Its translation is CASSIMGRGLTDTQYF. The chain combines TRBV19 with TRBJ2-3; 8 positions agree with TRBD1. V dropped 3 bases and J dropped 2; count of bases not matched to a gene: 7. The germline V gene encodes CDR1 LNHDA and CDR2 SQIVND (reference sequence). The CDR3 is made up of 16 amino acids.

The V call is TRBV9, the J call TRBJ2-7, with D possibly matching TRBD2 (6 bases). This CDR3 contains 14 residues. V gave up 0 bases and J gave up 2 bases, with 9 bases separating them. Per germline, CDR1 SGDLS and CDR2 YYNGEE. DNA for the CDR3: TGTGCCAGCAGCGTAGGGGGGGAAACCTACGAGCAGTACTTC. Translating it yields CASSVGGETYEQYF.

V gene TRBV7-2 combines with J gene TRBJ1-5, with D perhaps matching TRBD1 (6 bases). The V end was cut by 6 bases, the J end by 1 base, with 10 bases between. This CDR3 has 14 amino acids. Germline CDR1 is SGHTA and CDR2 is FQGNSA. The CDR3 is CASSPDRSNQPQHF. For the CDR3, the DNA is TGTGCCAGCAGTCCGGACAGAAGCAATCAGCCCCAGCATTTT.

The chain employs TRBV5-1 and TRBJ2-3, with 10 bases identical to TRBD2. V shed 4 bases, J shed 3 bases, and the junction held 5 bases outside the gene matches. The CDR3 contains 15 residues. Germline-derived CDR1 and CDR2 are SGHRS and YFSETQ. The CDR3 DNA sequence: TGCGCCAGCAGCGATCTAGCGGGGGATACAGATACGCAGTATTTT. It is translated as CASSDLAGDTDTQYF.

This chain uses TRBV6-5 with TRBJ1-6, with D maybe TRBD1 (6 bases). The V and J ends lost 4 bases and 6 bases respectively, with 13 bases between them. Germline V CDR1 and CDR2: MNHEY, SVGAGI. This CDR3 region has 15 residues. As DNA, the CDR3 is TGTGCCAGCAGTTCCCCCCGGACAGTTAATTCACCCCTCCACTTT. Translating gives CASSSPRTVNSPLHF.

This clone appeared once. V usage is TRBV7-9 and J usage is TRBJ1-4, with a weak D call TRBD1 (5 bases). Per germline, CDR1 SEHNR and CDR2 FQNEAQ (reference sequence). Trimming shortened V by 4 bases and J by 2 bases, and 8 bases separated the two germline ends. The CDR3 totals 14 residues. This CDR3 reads CASSSRQTNEKLFF. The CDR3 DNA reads TGTGCCAGCAGCTCCCGACAGACTAATGAAAAACTGTTTTTT.

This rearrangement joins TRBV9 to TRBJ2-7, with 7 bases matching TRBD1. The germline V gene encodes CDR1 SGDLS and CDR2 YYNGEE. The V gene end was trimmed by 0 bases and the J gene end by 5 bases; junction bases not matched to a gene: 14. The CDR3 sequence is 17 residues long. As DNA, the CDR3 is TGTGCCAGCAGCGTAGGGACATGGAGACAGGGTTTCCACGAGCAGTACTTC. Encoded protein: CASSVGTWRQGFHEQYF.

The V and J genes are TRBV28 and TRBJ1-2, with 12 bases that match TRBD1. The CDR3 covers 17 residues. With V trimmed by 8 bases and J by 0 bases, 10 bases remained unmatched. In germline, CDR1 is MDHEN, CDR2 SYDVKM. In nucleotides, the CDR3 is TGTGCCAGCGGCGGGACAGGGGGCGCGTCGGCTAACTATGGCTACACCTTC. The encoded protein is CASGGTGGASANYGYTF.

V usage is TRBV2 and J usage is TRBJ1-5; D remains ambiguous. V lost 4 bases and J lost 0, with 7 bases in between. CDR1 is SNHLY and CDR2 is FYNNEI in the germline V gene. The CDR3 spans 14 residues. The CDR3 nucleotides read TGTGCCAGCAGTGTCGCGGGTAGCAATCAGCCCCAGCATTTT. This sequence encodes CASSVAGSNQPQHF.

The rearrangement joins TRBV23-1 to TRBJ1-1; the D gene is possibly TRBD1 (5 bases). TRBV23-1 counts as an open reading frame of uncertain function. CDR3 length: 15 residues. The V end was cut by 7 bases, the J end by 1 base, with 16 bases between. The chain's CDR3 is CASTPPGTSNTEAFF. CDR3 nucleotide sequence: TGCGCCAGCACACCCCCAGGGACTTCGAACACTGAAGCTTTCTTT.

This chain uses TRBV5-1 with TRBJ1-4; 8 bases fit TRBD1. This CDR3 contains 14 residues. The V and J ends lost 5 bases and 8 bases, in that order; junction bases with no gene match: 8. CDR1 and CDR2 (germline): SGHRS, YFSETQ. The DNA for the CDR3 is TGCGCCAGCAGTTCCGGGACAGGAACCGAAAAACTGTTTTTT. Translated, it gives CASSSGTGTEKLFF.

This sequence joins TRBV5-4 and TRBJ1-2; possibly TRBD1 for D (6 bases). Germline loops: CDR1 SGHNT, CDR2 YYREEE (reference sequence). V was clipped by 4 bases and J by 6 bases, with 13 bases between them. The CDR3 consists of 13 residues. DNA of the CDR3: TGTGCCAGCAGCCGGGCGGGGGCAGATGGCTACACCTTC. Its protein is CASSRAGADGYTF.

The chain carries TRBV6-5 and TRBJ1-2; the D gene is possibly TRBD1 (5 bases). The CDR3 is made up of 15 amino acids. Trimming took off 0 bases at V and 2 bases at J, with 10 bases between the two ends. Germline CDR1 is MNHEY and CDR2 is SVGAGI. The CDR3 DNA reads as TGTGCCAGCAGTTACTCGTCAGGGAAGAACTATGGCTACACCTTC. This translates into CASSYSSGKNYGYTF.

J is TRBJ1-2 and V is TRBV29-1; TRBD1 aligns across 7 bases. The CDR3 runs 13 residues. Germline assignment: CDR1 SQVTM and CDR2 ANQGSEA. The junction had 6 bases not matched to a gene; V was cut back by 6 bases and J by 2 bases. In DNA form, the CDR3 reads TGCAGCGTCCGGGACAGTGCGAACTATGGCTACACCTTC. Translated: CSVRDSANYGYTF.

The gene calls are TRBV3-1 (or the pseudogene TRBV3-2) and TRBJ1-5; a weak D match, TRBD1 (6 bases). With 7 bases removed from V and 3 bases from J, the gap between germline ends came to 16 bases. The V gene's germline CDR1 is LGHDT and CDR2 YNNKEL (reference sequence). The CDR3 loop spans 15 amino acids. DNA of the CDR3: TGTGCCAGCACCTCAACAGGGCAACCCAATCAGCCCCAGCATTTT. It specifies CASTSTGQPNQPQHF.

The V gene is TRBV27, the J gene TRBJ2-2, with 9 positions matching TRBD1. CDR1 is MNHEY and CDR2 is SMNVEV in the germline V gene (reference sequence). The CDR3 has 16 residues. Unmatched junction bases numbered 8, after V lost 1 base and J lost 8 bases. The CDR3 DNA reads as TGTGCCAGCAGTTTATTGGGGACAGGGATTGGTGGGGAGCTGTTTTTT. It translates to CASSLLGTGIGGELFF.

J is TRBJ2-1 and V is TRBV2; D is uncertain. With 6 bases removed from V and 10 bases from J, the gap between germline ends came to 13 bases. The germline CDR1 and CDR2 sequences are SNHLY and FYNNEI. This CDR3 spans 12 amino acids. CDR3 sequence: CASSKYGWEQFF. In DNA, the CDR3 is TGTGCCAGCAGCAAGTACGGGTGGGAGCAGTTCTTC. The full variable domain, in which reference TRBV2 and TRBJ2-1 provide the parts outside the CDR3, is EPEVTQTPSHQVTQMGQEVILRCVPISNHLYFYWYRQILGQKVEFLVSFYNNEISEKSEIFDDQFSVERPDGSNFTLKIRSTKLEDSAMYFCASSKYGWEQFFGPGTRLTVL.

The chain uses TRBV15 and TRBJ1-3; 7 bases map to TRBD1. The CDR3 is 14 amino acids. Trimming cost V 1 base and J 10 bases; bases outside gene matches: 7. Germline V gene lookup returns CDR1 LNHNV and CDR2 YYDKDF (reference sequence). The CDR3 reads CATSRGQGRDTIYF. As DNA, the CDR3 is TGTGCCACCAGCAGAGGACAGGGTCGGGATACCATATATTTT.

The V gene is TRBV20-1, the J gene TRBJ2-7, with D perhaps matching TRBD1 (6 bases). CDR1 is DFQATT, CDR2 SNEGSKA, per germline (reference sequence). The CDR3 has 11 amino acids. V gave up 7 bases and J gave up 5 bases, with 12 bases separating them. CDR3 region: CSGGPGNEQYF. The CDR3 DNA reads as TGCAGTGGGGGGCCGGGGAACGAGCAGTACTTC.

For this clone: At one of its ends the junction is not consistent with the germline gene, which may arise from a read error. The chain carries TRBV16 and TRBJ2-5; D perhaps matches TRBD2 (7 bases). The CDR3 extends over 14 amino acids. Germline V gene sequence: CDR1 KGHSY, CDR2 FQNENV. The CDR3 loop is CASSQPGGQKTQYF. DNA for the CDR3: TGTGCCAGCAGCCAACCGGGGGGCCAAAAGACCCAGTACTTC. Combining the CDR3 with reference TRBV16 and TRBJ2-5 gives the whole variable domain GEEVAQTPKHLVRGEGQKAKLYCAPIKGHSYVFWYQQVLKNEFKFLISFQNENVFDETGMPKERFSAKCLPNSPCSLEIQATKLEDSAVYFCASSQPGGQKTQYFGPGTRLLVL.

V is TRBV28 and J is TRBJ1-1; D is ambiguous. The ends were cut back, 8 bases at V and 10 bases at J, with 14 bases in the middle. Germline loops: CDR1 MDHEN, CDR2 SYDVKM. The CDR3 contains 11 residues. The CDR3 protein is CASRAAGGAFF. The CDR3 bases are TGTGCCAGCCGCGCTGCCGGAGGAGCTTTCTTT.

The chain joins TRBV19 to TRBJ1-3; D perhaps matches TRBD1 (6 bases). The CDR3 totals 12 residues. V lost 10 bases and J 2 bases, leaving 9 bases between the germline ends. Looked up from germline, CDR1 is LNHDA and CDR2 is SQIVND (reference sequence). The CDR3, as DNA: TGTGCCACCAGGACAGCTGGAAACACCATATATTTT. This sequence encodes CATRTAGNTIYF.

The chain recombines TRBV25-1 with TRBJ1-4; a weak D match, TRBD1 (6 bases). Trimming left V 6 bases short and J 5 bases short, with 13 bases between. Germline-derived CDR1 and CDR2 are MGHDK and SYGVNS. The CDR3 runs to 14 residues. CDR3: CASSQGRGNEKLFF. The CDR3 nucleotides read TGTGCCAGCAGCCAGGGCAGGGGAAATGAAAAACTGTTTTTT.